The 16 T cell receptor beta chains below were found in one sample sequenced in a study of shared clonotypes between healthy human individuals. Some clones are missing from TCRdb's copy, which holds only in-frame ones; the method was immunoSEQ multiplex PCR. The table records approximately 1.5 million clones, approximately 98% of them present only once. The sample taken for sequencing was naive CD4+ T cells sorted from blood. The subset: CD45RA+ positively selected. These receptors were taken from a man aged 30 to 45 in good health.

J is TRBJ2-2 and V is TRBV11-2; 7 bases are a match to TRBD1. V dropped 5 bases and J dropped 0; count of bases not matched to a gene: 6. The CDR3 contains 16 residues. CDR1 and CDR2 from the germline V gene are SGHAT and FQNNGV. The CDR3 bases are TGTGCCAGCAGCACCGCGACAGGGACGAACACCGGGGAGCTGTTTTTT. Its protein is CASSTATGTNTGELFF.

The rearrangement links TRBV7-2 to TRBJ1-1, with D perhaps matching TRBD1 (5 bases). The CDR3 consists of 14 residues. V was shortened by 5 bases and J by 3 bases, with 13 bases between the two germline ends. Germline V CDR1 and CDR2: SGHTA, FQGNSA. DNA of the CDR3: TGTGCCAGCAGCGTTACAGGAGGGTACACTGAAGCTTTCTTT. As protein: CASSVTGGYTEAFF.

V gene TRBV6-4 combines with J gene TRBJ1-5; TRBD1 might be the D (5 bases). CDR3 length: 13 amino acids. V gave up 3 bases and J gave up 4 bases, with 7 bases separating them. Germline V gives CDR1 MRHNA, CDR2 SNTAGT. The CDR3 sequence: CASSEQGNQPQHF. CDR3 in DNA: TGTGCCAGCAGTGAGCAGGGAAATCAGCCCCAGCATTTT.

The V call is TRBV11-2, the J call TRBJ2-7; the D gene is possibly TRBD2 (5 bases). Germline lookup yields CDR1 SGHAT and CDR2 FQNNGV. The V end was cut by 3 bases, the J end by 6 bases, with 18 bases between. The CDR3 length is 15 residues. The CDR3 here is CASSLGPGKLSEQYF. As DNA, the CDR3 is TGTGCCAGCAGCTTGGGTCCCGGGAAGTTGAGCGAGCAGTACTTC. The variable domain in full, completed from reference TRBV11-2 and TRBJ2-7, reads EAGVAQSPRYKIIEKRQSVAFWCNPISGHATLYWYQQILGQGPKLLIQFQNNGVVDDSQLPKDRFSAERLKGVDSTLKIQPAKLEDSAVYLCASSLGPGKLSEQYFGPGTRLTVT.

The chain uses TRBV10-3 and TRBJ2-3; 8 nucleotides align to TRBD2. The CDR3 runs 16 residues. V dropped 1 base and J dropped 2; count of bases not matched to a gene: 5. Germline V lookup: CDR1 ENHRY, CDR2 SYGVKD. The CDR3 nucleotides read TGTGCCATCAGTGAGTTAGCGGGATCAGTCACAGATACGCAGTATTTT. Translating gives CAISELAGSVTDTQYF.

V usage is TRBV28 and J usage is TRBJ2-7, with D maybe TRBD1 (6 bases). V shed 6 bases and J shed 6 bases, with 27 bases lying between them. Looked up from germline, CDR1 is MDHEN and CDR2 is SYDVKM. The CDR3 covers 17 residues. CDR3 in DNA: TGTGCCAGCAGCACTAATCGCAGGGGACGGGCCCTGGGCGAGCAGTACTTC. Amino acid sequence: CASSTNRRGRALGEQYF.

The genes are TRBV21-1 and TRBJ2-2; the D call of TRBD1 is as the table states it, not checked on the DNA. TRBV21-1 is noted as a pseudogene. This CDR3 comprises 15 residues. CDR3 coding DNA: TGTGCCAGCAGCAAACGCAGGCTTAACACCGGGGAGCTGTTTTTT. This translates into CASSKRRLNTGELFF.

This chain's CDR3 is CASLPQQGPYEQYF. In DNA, the CDR3 is TGTGCCAGCCTTCCCCAACAGGGTCCCTACGAGCAGTACTTC. This chain links TRBV28 with TRBJ2-7; D is perhaps TRBD1 (6 bases). The CDR3 is made up of 14 amino acids. Trimming removed 8 bases from V and 2 bases from J, with 16 bases in between. From germline, CDR1 is MDHEN and CDR2 SYDVKM.

The chain couples TRBV10-3 to TRBJ1-1, with 8 bases lining up with TRBD1. CDR1 and CDR2 from the germline V gene are ENHRY and SYGVKD. Germline trimming cut 7 bases from V and 5 bases from J; bases unmatched to any gene: 9. CDR3 size: 14 residues. The CDR3 bases are TGTGCCATCATTGCCGGACAGGGAGGGACTGAAGCTTTCTTT. Translating gives CAIIAGQGGTEAFF.

The rearrangement links TRBV28 to TRBJ2-7; TRBD2 matches 10 bases. The CDR3 contains 16 residues. The trim removed 6 bases at V and 3 bases at J, leaving 11 bases unmatched. The V gene's germline CDR1 is MDHEN and CDR2 SYDVKM. The CDR3 spells CASRIKGRLAGYEQYF. The CDR3 DNA is TGTGCCAGCAGGATAAAAGGAAGACTAGCGGGCTACGAGCAGTACTTC.

CDR3 residues: CASSSPNRGRTDTQYF. CDR3 nucleotides: TGTGCCAGCAGTTCGCCAAACAGGGGGCGCACAGATACGCAGTATTTT. V and J are TRBV6-5 and TRBJ2-3; 9 nucleotides line up with TRBD1. Germline-derived CDR1 and CDR2 are MNHEY and SVGAGI. This CDR3 comprises 16 residues. Germline trimming cut 4 bases from V and 1 base from J; bases unmatched to any gene: 6.

The J gene is TRBJ1-2, the V gene TRBV7-8, with D unresolved. The CDR3 runs to 13 residues. Germline V lookup: CDR1 SGHVS, CDR2 FQNEAQ. The V gene lost 2 bases and the J gene lost 6 bases, with 10 bases spanning the gap. CDR3 residues: CASSLQDLDGYTF. CDR3 in DNA: TGTGCCAGCAGCTTACAGGACTTAGATGGCTACACCTTC.

The chain uses TRBV28 and TRBJ2-3; the match to TRBD2 covers 8 bases. CDR1 is MDHEN, CDR2 SYDVKM, per germline. CDR3 length: 17 residues. The ends lost 3 bases at V and 2 bases at J; junction bases unmatched: 10. The CDR3 spells CASSFPKTSENTDTQYF. The CDR3 DNA reads TGTGCCAGCAGTTTCCCTAAGACTAGCGAGAACACAGATACGCAGTATTTT.

The chain uses TRBV7-3 and TRBJ1-2, with a possible D match to TRBD1 (5 bases). Between the trimmed V and J ends, which lost 5 bases and 2 bases, there was a span of 6 bases. The CDR3 is made up of 12 amino acids. Germline V lookup: CDR1 SGHTA, CDR2 FQGTGA. The CDR3 spells CASSEGNYGYTF. Here the CDR3 DNA reads TGTGCCAGCAGCGAGGGGAACTATGGCTACACCTTC. Together with reference TRBV7-3 and TRBJ1-2, the CDR3 gives the full variable domain: GAGVSQTPSNKVTEKGKYVELRCDPISGHTALYWYRQSLGQGPEFLIYFQGTGAADDSGLPNDRFFAVRPEGSVSTLKIQRTERGDSAVYLCASSEGNYGYTFGSGTRLTVV.

This clone was detected once. The chain employs TRBV5-6 and TRBJ2-1; D unresolved. V shed 0 bases and J shed 10 bases, with 5 bases lying between them. This CDR3 spans 11 amino acids. CDR1 SGHDT and CDR2 YYEEEE come from the germline V gene. The CDR3 protein is CASSLGWEQFF. The CDR3, as DNA: TGTGCCAGCAGCTTGGGTTGGGAGCAGTTCTTC.

The gene calls are TRBV7-2 and TRBJ2-4, with 10 bases that match TRBD2. Germline assignment: CDR1 SGHTA and CDR2 FQGNSA. J was trimmed by 8 bases and V by 3 bases; bases with no gene match: 7. The CDR3 has 15 amino acids. DNA for the CDR3: TGTGCCAGCAGCTTGGCTAGCGGGGGTGGCGACATTCAGTACTTC. Protein sequence: CASSLASGGGDIQYF.